The 7 T cell receptor beta chains given below trace back to one sample, sequenced in a study of human T cells and chemical hapten exposure. Each CDR3 protein is one row after TCRdb ran MiXCR on the RACE reads. The sample records some 200,000 distinct CDR3 sequences, 20% to 25% being singletons. Documented time point: patch test 1, 2 weeks after DPC sensitization. Described treatment: therapeutic diphenylcyclopropenone sensitization with weekly scalp DPC. The sample consisted of whole blood, taken in connection with sensitization to the hapten diphenylcyclopropenone (DPC). The source of these receptors is a woman aged 50 to 60 with alopecia areata. Some clones in this sample may be carry-over from other donors' samples.

In DNA, the CDR3 is TGTGCCAGCAGCTTGGGGGTGCTTTCGAACACCGGGGAGCTGTTTTTT. It translates to CASSLGVLSNTGELFF. The chain links TRBV5-6 to TRBJ2-2; the D is unclear. Trimming removed 0 bases from V and 0 bases from J, with 9 bases in between. The CDR3 loop spans 16 amino acids. Germline values: CDR1 SGHDT, CDR2 YYEEEE.

The rearrangement joins TRBV6-4 to TRBJ2-1; 11 bases are a match to TRBD1. J was trimmed by 6 bases and V by 1 base; bases with no gene match: 5. In germline, CDR1 is MRHNA, CDR2 SNTAGT. CDR3 size: 16 residues. The CDR3 sequence is CASSDWGQGGVNEQFF. The CDR3 DNA reads as TGTGCCAGCAGTGACTGGGGACAGGGGGGGGTCAATGAGCAGTTCTTC.

This clonotype has just a few counts. This rearrangement joins TRBV7-8 to TRBJ2-7; D is possibly TRBD2 (6 bases). V was shortened by 1 base and J by 4 bases, with 14 bases between the two germline ends. The CDR3 is 15 residues long. Per the germline V gene, CDR1 is SGHVS and CDR2 is FQNEAQ. In nucleotides, the CDR3 is TGTGCCAGCAGCTTAGAGGTGGGAGGAGAGTACGAGCAGTACTTC. This translates into CASSLEVGGEYEQYF.

This chain connects TRBV10-2 to TRBJ1-1; D is undetermined. The CDR3 spans 17 residues. Germline loops: CDR1 WSHSY, CDR2 SAAADI. V shed 2 bases and J shed 1 base, with 17 bases lying between them. The CDR3 DNA reads as TGCGCCAGCAGTGAGGTGTTGGGCAGAAGATCGAACACTGAAGCTTTCTTT. Translating it yields CASSEVLGRRSNTEAFF.

The V and J genes are TRBV10-3 and TRBJ2-7; D not resolved. The CDR3 totals 16 residues. The germline V and J ends were trimmed by 3 bases and 0 bases, with 15 bases remaining between them. Germline-derived CDR1 and CDR2 are ENHRY and SYGVKD. The CDR3 sequence is CAISDHPVKSSYEQYF. Written as DNA, the CDR3 is TGTGCCATCAGTGATCATCCAGTGAAGAGCTCCTACGAGCAGTACTTC.

V and J are TRBV10-2 and TRBJ2-7, with TRBD2 matching over 12 bases. This CDR3 is built from 14 residues. The ends lost 5 bases at V and 5 bases at J; junction bases unmatched: 4. The V gene's germline CDR1 is WSHSY and CDR2 SAAADI. The CDR3 loop is CASSLTSGRNEQYF. The CDR3 nucleotides are TGCGCCAGCAGTCTGACTAGCGGGAGAAACGAGCAGTACTTC.

This clonotype was counted between two and nine times. The chain joins TRBV5-1 to TRBJ1-1, with TRBD1 as a possible D gene (6 bases). Germline V gene sequence: CDR1 SGHRS, CDR2 YFSETQ. Trimming took off 1 base at V and 10 bases at J, with 20 bases between the two ends. The CDR3 length is 15 residues. The CDR3: CASSLTFRGRGVAFF. As DNA, the CDR3 is TGCGCCAGCAGCTTGACATTTAGGGGGAGAGGAGTAGCTTTCTTT.